The following is a T cell receptor (beta chain) sequence with its context. Clinical history reported by participants formed the basis on which cohorts were assigned. Data came from immunoSEQ multiplex PCR; TCRdb stores just in-frame clones and leaves some out. The sample shows approximately 250,000 clones, 88% of them seen only once. This entry comes from a study of blood T cell repertoires in COVID-19. Study-level background: Recovery among Cohort 3 donors was established by two negative PCRs, clearance, or symptom resolution.

The CDR3 has 14 residues. Per germline, CDR1 SGHRS and CDR2 YFSETQ. The germline V and J ends were trimmed by 4 bases and 0 bases, with 9 bases remaining between them. This clonotype was sampled from a woman aged 55-69 years in a cohort exposed to, infected with or recovered from COVID-19 (not recorded which). The gene calls are TRBV5-1 and TRBJ2-3, with D tentatively TRBD2 (5 bases). The sample was PBMCs or T cells enriched from blood (not recorded which). The DNA for the CDR3 is TGCGCCAGCAGCCGAGGGCAGAGCACAGATACGCAGTATTTT. Translation gives CASSRGQSTDTQYF.